These 32 T cell receptor beta chains were sequenced from one sample in a study of technical replicates of blood from a few donors. The table came from immunoSEQ multiplex PCR; TCRdb's copy has only in-frame clones and leaves some out. This sample carries about 83,000 clones, over 85% of them seen once, and the ten largest clones take more than 0.2%. The sequenced sample was T cells isolated from PBMCs. These receptors came from a human donor in good health.

The chain has TRBV28 and TRBJ1-5; 9 bases map to TRBD1. The CDR3 sequence is 15 residues long. V dropped 4 bases and J dropped 5; count of bases not matched to a gene: 6. Germline V gene sequence: CDR1 MDHEN, CDR2 SYDVKM. The chain's CDR3 is CASSSRDRVYQPQHF. The CDR3 DNA reads as TGTGCCAGCAGTTCCCGGGACAGGGTTTATCAGCCCCAGCATTTT.

This clone was seen a few times. The chain has TRBV5-4 and TRBJ1-6; D remains unclear. In germline, CDR1 is SGHNT, CDR2 YYREEE (reference sequence). CDR3 length: 15 amino acids. V was pared by 0 bases and J by 14 bases, with 18 bases between. The CDR3, as DNA: TGTGCCAGCAGCTTGGGTACAGTCTTGGGTGCAGCCCTCCACTTT. Amino acid sequence: CASSLGTVLGAALHF. The complete variable domain, with remaining parts taken from reference TRBV5-4 and TRBJ1-6, reads ETGVTQSPTHLIKTRGQQVTLRCSSQSGHNTVSWYQQALGQGPQFIFQYYREEENGRGNFPPRFSGLQFPNYSSELNVNALELDDSALYLCASSLGTVLGAALHFGNGTRLTVT.

V gene TRBV6-1 combines with J gene TRBJ2-1; weak D call: TRBD1 (5 bases). Trimming removed 6 bases at V and 4 bases at J, with 10 bases between. The CDR3 extends over 13 amino acids. CDR1 and CDR2 from the germline V gene are MNHNS and SASEGT. The CDR3 nucleotides read TGTGCCAGCAGCCTACAGGATTACAATGAGCAGTTCTTC. It translates to CASSLQDYNEQFF.

The chain carries TRBV30 and TRBJ1-1; D unclear. This CDR3 is built from 11 residues. The V gene's germline CDR1 is GTSNPN and CDR2 SVGIG (reference sequence). V was shortened by 3 bases and J by 8 bases, with 10 bases between the two germline ends. The CDR3 region is CAWRLVQEAFF. The CDR3 bases are TGTGCCTGGAGATTGGTGCAGGAAGCTTTCTTT.

CDR3 in amino acids: CAWSVSGNSNQPQHF. DNA of the CDR3: TGTGCCTGGAGTGTAAGCGGGAATAGCAATCAGCCCCAGCATTTT. The chain joins TRBV30 to TRBJ1-5, with D hard to call. Germline V gives CDR1 GTSNPN, CDR2 SVGIG (reference sequence). This CDR3 is 15 amino acids long. Trimming removed 0 bases from V and 0 bases from J, with 9 bases in between.

The genes are TRBV27 and TRBJ2-1; 9 positions agree with TRBD1. CDR3 size: 18 residues. The junction had 15 bases not matched to a gene; V was cut back by 4 bases and J by 5 bases. Germline loops: CDR1 MNHEY, CDR2 SMNVEV (reference sequence). The chain's CDR3 is CASSSGTGRTILNNEQFF. In nucleotides, the CDR3 is TGTGCCAGCAGTTCCGGGACAGGGAGAACGATTTTGAACAATGAGCAGTTCTTC.

The chain recombines TRBV7-2 with TRBJ2-7; D remains unclear. Trimming pared 1 base from V and 0 bases from J, leaving 7 bases between. CDR1 is SGHTA and CDR2 is FQGNSA in the germline V gene. The CDR3 runs 14 residues. This chain's CDR3 is CASSLEASSYEQYF. The CDR3 DNA follows: TGTGCCAGCAGCTTAGAGGCTAGCTCCTACGAGCAGTACTTC. The entire variable domain, with the rest obtained from reference TRBV7-2 and TRBJ2-7, is as follows: GAGVSQSPSNKVTEKGKDVELRCDPISGHTALYWYRQSLGQGLEFLIYFQGNSAPDKSGLPSDRFSAERTGGSVSTLTIQRTQQEDSAVYLCASSLEASSYEQYFGPGTRLTVT.

In this sample, this clone turned up once. The chain combines TRBV27 with TRBJ2-3, with D perhaps TRBD2 (5 bases). The CDR3 has 16 amino acids. The germline gives CDR1 MNHEY, CDR2 SMNVEV (reference sequence). The germline V and J ends were trimmed by 7 bases and 3 bases, with 20 bases remaining between them. CDR3: CASKSLTNSRTDTQYF. CDR3 nucleotide sequence: TGTGCCAGCAAGTCCCTGACTAACTCGCGGACAGATACGCAGTATTTT.

The rearrangement uses TRBV27 and TRBJ1-2, with TRBD1 matching 11 bases. Germline values: CDR1 MNHEY, CDR2 SMNVEV (reference sequence). The V segment lost 5 bases and the J segment 4 bases; nucleotides outside the gene matches: 6. The CDR3 spans 15 residues. The CDR3 DNA reads as TGTGCCAGCAGTGCCGGGACAGGGGGGGGCTATGGCTACACCTTC. Translating gives CASSAGTGGGYGYTF.

This chain joins TRBV5-1 and TRBJ1-2; D might be TRBD1 (5 bases). V lost 3 bases and J 6 bases, leaving 15 bases between the germline ends. CDR1 SGHRS and CDR2 YFSETQ come from the germline V gene. The CDR3 is 14 amino acids. The DNA of the CDR3 is TGCGCCAGCAGCTCACAAGGGGTAGGAGATGGCTACACCTTC. Translation: CASSSQGVGDGYTF.

V usage is TRBV11-2 and J usage is TRBJ1-1; a weak D match, TRBD1 (6 bases). Germline loops: CDR1 SGHAT, CDR2 FQNNGV. V shed 5 bases and J shed 11 bases, with 24 bases lying between them. This CDR3 has 15 amino acids. The chain's CDR3 is CASSHNTGLAPRAFF. CDR3 in DNA: TGTGCCAGCAGCCACAATACAGGGCTCGCGCCTCGGGCTTTCTTT. Based on the CDR3 plus reference TRBV11-2 and TRBJ1-1, the full variable domain is EAGVAQSPRYKIIEKRQSVAFWCNPISGHATLYWYQQILGQGPKLLIQFQNNGVVDDSQLPKDRFSAERLKGVDSTLKIQPAKLEDSAVYLCASSHNTGLAPRAFFGQGTRLTVV.

V and J are TRBV18 and TRBJ2-1; 10 positions agree with TRBD2. Unmatched junction bases numbered 6, after V lost 4 bases and J lost 6 bases. The V gene's germline CDR1 is KGHSH and CDR2 LQKENI. This CDR3 contains 15 residues. The CDR3: CASSLGLARTNEQFF. DNA of the CDR3: TGTGCCAGCTCACTGGGACTAGCGAGGACCAATGAGCAGTTCTTC.

V is TRBV29-1 and J is TRBJ2-2; 9 bases are a match to TRBD2. Germline CDR1 and CDR2: SQVTM and ANQGSEA. Losses at the gene ends were 1 base for V and 2 bases for J; bases not matched to a gene: 5. This CDR3 has 16 amino acids. The CDR3 nucleotides read TGCAGCGTTGAAGGCCTAGCGGGGATAAACACCGGGGAGCTGTTTTTT. Translated: CSVEGLAGINTGELFF.

The gene calls are TRBV28 and TRBJ1-3; 10 nucleotides align to TRBD1. Germline CDR1 reads MDHEN; CDR2 reads SYDVKM. The CDR3 totals 15 residues. The trim removed 4 bases at V and 7 bases at J, leaving 7 bases unmatched. The CDR3 is CASSSPGTGENTIYF. The CDR3 DNA follows: TGTGCCAGCAGTTCCCCAGGGACAGGGGAGAACACCATATATTTT.

This sequence joins TRBV5-1 and TRBJ2-2; 9 bases map to TRBD2. V trimming: 3 bases; J trimming: 3 bases; junction bases outside the gene matches: 12. There are 18 residues in the CDR3. In germline, CDR1 is SGHRS, CDR2 YFSETQ. Here the CDR3 reads CASSSQRRREGHTGELFF. As DNA, the CDR3 is TGCGCCAGCAGCTCGCAACGGAGGCGGGAGGGCCACACCGGGGAGCTGTTTTTT.

V gene TRBV13 combines with J gene TRBJ2-2, with D possibly matching TRBD2 (6 bases). CDR1 is PRHDT and CDR2 is FYEKMQ in the germline V gene (reference sequence). The CDR3 loop spans 15 amino acids. V was cut by 5 bases and J by 5 bases, with 15 bases left in between. CDR3 in amino acids: CASSPGGMVTGELFF. In DNA form, the CDR3 reads TGTGCCAGCAGCCCTGGCGGGATGGTTACCGGGGAGCTGTTTTTT.

The rearrangement joins TRBV6-5 to TRBJ2-1; 8 bases align to TRBD1. Germline CDR1 and CDR2: MNHEY and SVGAGI. After removal of 4 bases from V and 3 bases from J, the junction contained 8 bases not matched to a gene. The CDR3 loop spans 16 amino acids. This CDR3 reads CASSSADRVFYNEQFF. CDR3 bases: TGTGCCAGCAGTTCCGCGGACAGGGTCTTCTACAATGAGCAGTTCTTC.

V and J are TRBV29-1 and TRBJ1-1; D is unresolved. The V end was cut by 4 bases, the J end by 1 base, with 10 bases between. Germline assignment: CDR1 SQVTM and CDR2 ANQGSEA. The CDR3 is 13 residues long. In nucleotides, the CDR3 is TGCAGCGTTGCGCGGGGAGGGAACACTGAAGCTTTCTTT. Translating it yields CSVARGGNTEAFF.

The V call is TRBV5-1, the J call TRBJ1-1, with 8 bases fitting TRBD1. The CDR3 sequence is 15 residues long. The V gene's germline CDR1 is SGHRS and CDR2 YFSETQ. Trimming at V came to 0 bases and at J to 1 base, leaving 2 bases not matched to a gene. This chain's CDR3 is CASSLGTGRNTEAFF. CDR3 nucleotide sequence: TGCGCCAGCAGCTTGGGGACAGGGAGGAACACTGAAGCTTTCTTT.

This chain links TRBV28 with TRBJ2-1; weak D call: TRBD2 (7 bases). Germline V gene sequence: CDR1 MDHEN, CDR2 SYDVKM. The length of the CDR3 is 13 residues. V was clipped by 7 bases and J by 6 bases, with 13 bases between them. The CDR3: CASIMGGANEQFF. The CDR3 DNA sequence: TGTGCCAGCATTATGGGGGGGGCCAATGAGCAGTTCTTC. The full variable domain, in which reference TRBV28 and TRBJ2-1 provide the parts outside the CDR3, is DVKVTQSSRYLVKRTGEKVFLECVQDMDHENMFWYRQDPGLGLRLIYFSYDVKMKEKGDIPEGYSVSREKKERFSLILESASTNQTSMYLCASIMGGANEQFFGPGTRLTVL.

This chain connects TRBV5-6 to TRBJ1-1; tentatively, D is TRBD1 (5 bases). Germline assignment: CDR1 SGHDT and CDR2 YYEEEE. Between the trimmed V and J ends, which lost 0 bases and 0 bases, there was a span of 9 bases. CDR3 length: 15 residues. The CDR3 reads CASSLGRRVNTEAFF. DNA of the CDR3: TGTGCCAGCAGCTTGGGACGCAGGGTGAACACTGAAGCTTTCTTT.

The chain uses TRBV7-9 and TRBJ1-2; possible D gene TRBD1, 5 bases. Germline V gives CDR1 SEHNR, CDR2 FQNEAQ (reference sequence). This CDR3 has 15 amino acids. Deletions cut 4 bases from V and 4 bases from J, with 16 bases between. This CDR3 is CASSSVRGGSYGYTF. In DNA form, the CDR3 reads TGTGCCAGCAGCTCAGTTCGGGGGGGGTCCTATGGCTACACCTTC.

The chain carries TRBV6-6 and TRBJ2-3; possibly TRBD1 for D (5 bases). Germline CDR1 is MNHNY and CDR2 is SVGAGI (reference sequence). The CDR3 extends over 15 amino acids. V lost 1 base and J lost 4, with 12 bases in between. The CDR3 is CASSYLQVAADTQYF. The CDR3 DNA follows: TGTGCCAGCAGTTACTTACAGGTGGCTGCAGATACGCAGTATTTT.

V is TRBV27 and J is TRBJ2-2, with a possible D match to TRBD1 (5 bases). The germline CDR1 and CDR2 sequences are MNHEY and SMNVEV (reference sequence). The CDR3 is 17 residues long. V gave up 5 bases and J gave up 5 bases, with 21 bases separating them. The CDR3 here is CASSPYLRQLGTGELFF. The DNA for the CDR3 is TGTGCCAGCAGTCCATACCTTAGACAGTTGGGTACCGGGGAGCTGTTTTTT.

This sequence joins TRBV5-1 and TRBJ1-1, with TRBD1 identical over 7 bases. This CDR3 contains 16 residues. Trimming removed 2 bases from V and 1 base from J; junction bases left unmatched: 8. Germline CDR1 and CDR2: SGHRS and YFSETQ. CDR3 region: CASSFQPDRWNTEAFF. For the CDR3, the DNA is TGCGCCAGCAGCTTTCAACCGGACAGGTGGAACACTGAAGCTTTCTTT.

This chain joins TRBV4-1 and TRBJ2-7; TRBD1 matches 12 bases. V was pared by 2 bases and J by 6 bases, with 5 bases of the junction left unmatched. Per germline, CDR1 MGHRA and CDR2 YSYEKL. The CDR3 covers 15 residues. CDR3 sequence: CASSQLGQGAREQYF. As DNA, the CDR3 is TGCGCCAGCAGCCAATTGGGACAGGGGGCCCGCGAGCAGTACTTC.

The chain uses TRBV1 and TRBJ2-5; the D call TRBD2 from the table was never checked on the DNA. TRBV1 is recorded as a pseudogene. The CDR3 spans 16 residues. CDR3 protein: CTSSQAIGRGGETQYF. The CDR3 region has the DNA TGCACCAGCAGCCAAGCCATCGGAAGGGGGGGGGAGACCCAGTACTTC.

V usage is TRBV4-1 and J usage is TRBJ2-1; perhaps TRBD2 as D (6 bases). V was shortened by 0 bases and J by 8 bases, with 8 bases between the two germline ends. Germline V lookup: CDR1 MGHRA, CDR2 YSYEKL. This CDR3 spans 13 amino acids. The CDR3 reads CASSQDRDYEQFF. For the CDR3, the DNA is TGCGCCAGCAGCCAAGACAGGGACTATGAGCAGTTCTTC.

This clone was detected once. This rearrangement joins TRBV5-1 to TRBJ2-7, with 8 bases fitting TRBD1. Trimming at V came to 2 bases and at J to 5 bases, leaving 9 bases not matched to a gene. The CDR3 runs 15 residues. The germline V gene encodes CDR1 SGHRS and CDR2 YFSETQ. The CDR3 reads CASSLQRTGLNEQYF. The CDR3 DNA reads as TGCGCCAGCAGCTTACAAAGGACAGGGTTGAACGAGCAGTACTTC.

This chain joins TRBV30 and TRBJ1-2; tentatively, D is TRBD1 (5 bases). This CDR3 contains 11 residues. Germline V gene sequence: CDR1 GTSNPN, CDR2 SVGIG (reference sequence). V dropped 4 bases and J dropped 6 bases, with 9 bases sitting between them. The CDR3 loop reads CAWIRGNGYTF. The CDR3 DNA follows: TGTGCCTGGATTAGGGGTAATGGCTACACCTTC.

This rearrangement joins TRBV9 to TRBJ2-7; possible D gene TRBD2, 5 bases. This CDR3 is built from 15 residues. Germline CDR1 and CDR2: SGDLS and YYNGEE. Trimming pared 4 bases from V and 2 bases from J, leaving 16 bases between. The CDR3 region is CASSSRGHGAYEQYF. The CDR3 DNA follows: TGTGCCAGCAGCTCCCGGGGTCATGGGGCCTACGAGCAGTACTTC.

V and J are TRBV5-1 and TRBJ2-5, with 8 bases fitting TRBD1. After removal of 0 bases from V and 1 base from J, the junction contained 2 bases not matched to a gene. The CDR3 loop spans 15 amino acids. Germline CDR1 and CDR2: SGHRS and YFSETQ. The CDR3 loop is CASSLGGQGQETQYF. CDR3 nucleotides: TGCGCCAGCAGCTTGGGTGGACAGGGCCAAGAGACCCAGTACTTC.